This entry describes one T cell receptor beta chain. The CDR3 loop spans 13 amino acids. Germline CDR1 and CDR2: SGDLS and YYNGEE. V lost 3 bases, J lost 3 bases, and 8 bases lay in between. The data are from a study of sequential checkpoint blockade in melanoma. Study overall: Patients were randomized 1:1 to nivolumab-then-ipilimumab or ipilimumab-then-nivolumab first-line. Both treatment sequences were followed by maintenance nivolumab.

Documented treatment: randomized to nivolumab then ipilimumab (arm A) or the reverse (arm B). No patient had prior DNA-damaging chemotherapy. Live CD3+CD8+ CD19− CD56− cells were sorted from PBMCs. Here immunoSEQ multiplex PCR was the method, and the copy in TCRdb shows in-frame clones only, minus some. The data show over 15,000 clones, approximately 70% seen once. This clonotype was sampled from a human donor with melanoma. The sequencing here drew on CD8+ T cells sorted from blood (inferred from file names), taken from a patient given nivolumab and ipilimumab in sequence. The V call is TRBV9, the J call TRBJ2-3, with a tentative D call TRBD2 (5 bases). CDR3 bases: TGTGCCAGCAGCGGTACTAGGACAGATACGCAGTATTTT. Translating gives CASSGTRTDTQYF. The full variable domain, rest sourced from reference TRBV9 and TRBJ2-3, is DSGVTQTPKHLITATGQRVTLRCSPRSGDLSVYWYQQSLDQGLQFLIQYYNGEERAKGNILERFSAQQFPDLHSELNLSSLELGDSALYFCASSGTRTDTQYFGPGTRLTVL.